This T cell receptor beta chain emerged from a study of Ad26.COV2.S vaccination and SARS-CoV-2 variants. Points from the study as a whole: Responses of spike-specific T cells (both CD8+ and CD4+) reportedly showed substantial breadth after vaccination.

This sample's treatment: some 20 received Ad26.COV2.S at low or high dose, single or two shots; roughly five received placebo; per-sample allocation not given. Following the first vaccine or placebo injection, samples were taken on day 63. Wuhan-strain SARS-CoV-2 spike was expressed by the Ad26 vector that made up the vaccine. Germline V gene lookup returns CDR1 KGHDR and CDR2 SFDVKD. The V gene lost 3 bases and the J gene lost 4 bases, with 8 bases spanning the gap. The CDR3 is 13 residues long. About this clone: Its target is not known.

Here immunoSEQ multiplex PCR was the method, and the copy in TCRdb shows in-frame clones only, minus some. The table lists approximately 300,000 clones, approximately 80% of them singletons. The sequence derives from a person aged 18 to 59 who received the Ad26.COV2.S COVID-19 vaccine or a placebo. Material: peripheral blood, obtained in a trial of Ad26.COV2.S vaccine versus placebo. The V call is TRBV24-1, the J call TRBJ2-5; D may be TRBD2 (6 bases). In DNA form, the CDR3 reads TGTGCCACCAGTGATGGGGGGACAGAGACCCAGTACTTC. It codes for CATSDGGTETQYF.